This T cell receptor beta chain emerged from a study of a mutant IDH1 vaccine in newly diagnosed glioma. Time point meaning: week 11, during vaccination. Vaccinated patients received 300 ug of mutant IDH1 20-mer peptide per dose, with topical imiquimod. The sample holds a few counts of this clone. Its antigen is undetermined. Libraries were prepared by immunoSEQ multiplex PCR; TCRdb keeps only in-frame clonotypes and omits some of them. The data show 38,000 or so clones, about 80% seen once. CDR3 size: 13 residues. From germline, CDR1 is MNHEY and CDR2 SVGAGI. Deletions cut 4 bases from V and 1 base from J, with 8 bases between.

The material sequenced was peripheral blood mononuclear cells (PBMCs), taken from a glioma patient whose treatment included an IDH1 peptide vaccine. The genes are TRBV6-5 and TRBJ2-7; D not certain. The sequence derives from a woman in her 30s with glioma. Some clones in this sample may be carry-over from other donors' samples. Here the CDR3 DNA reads TGTGCCAGCAGTTCCCCCATGTCCTACGAGCAGTACTTC. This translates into CASSSPMSYEQYF.